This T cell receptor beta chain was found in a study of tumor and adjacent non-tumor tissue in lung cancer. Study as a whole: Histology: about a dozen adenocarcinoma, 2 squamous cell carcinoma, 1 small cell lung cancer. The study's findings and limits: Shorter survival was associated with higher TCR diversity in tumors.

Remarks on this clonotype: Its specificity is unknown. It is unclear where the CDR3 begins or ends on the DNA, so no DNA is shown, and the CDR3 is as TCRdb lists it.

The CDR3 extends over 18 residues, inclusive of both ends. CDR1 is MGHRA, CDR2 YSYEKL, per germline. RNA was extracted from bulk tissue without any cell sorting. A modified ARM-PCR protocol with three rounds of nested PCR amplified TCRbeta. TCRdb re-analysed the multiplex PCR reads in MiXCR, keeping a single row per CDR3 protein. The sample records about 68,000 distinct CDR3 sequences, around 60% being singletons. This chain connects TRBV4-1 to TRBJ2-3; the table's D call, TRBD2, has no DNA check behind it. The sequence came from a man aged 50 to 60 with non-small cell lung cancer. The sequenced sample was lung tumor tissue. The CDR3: CASSQVTNFAGGADTQYF.